The T cell receptor (beta chain) under discussion was sequenced for a study of blood T cell repertoires in COVID-19. Study-wide background: Italy, Spain and the United States were the sources of the convalescent and acute COVID-19 samples.

In terms of age and location, participants ranged from about 18 to 100 years and lived in around 22 US areas. Participant-reported clinical history was the basis for cohort assignment. Germline V gene sequence: CDR1 WSHSY, CDR2 SAAADI. V was clipped by 7 bases and J by 9 bases, with 13 bases between them. The CDR3 has 12 amino acids. Original methodology: Estimation of nucleated cell counts relied on the amplification of reference gene primers. Only in-frame clones appear in the TCRdb table, and some are missing; sequencing was by immunoSEQ multiplex PCR. The V and J calls and clone size were taken over from that table, and D and trimming were inferred from the DNA. The top ten clones hold 17% of a sample with 170,000 or so clones, about 78% of them seen once.

The chain couples TRBV10-2 to TRBJ2-1; TRBD1 is a possible D gene (6 bases). This TCR was sampled from a woman between 50 and 59 years old who had recovered from COVID-19. Sample: PBMCs or T cells enriched from blood (not recorded which). Written as DNA, the CDR3 is TGCGCCAGCATTGGACAGCCTCGTGAGCAGTTCTTC. Translated: CASIGQPREQFF.